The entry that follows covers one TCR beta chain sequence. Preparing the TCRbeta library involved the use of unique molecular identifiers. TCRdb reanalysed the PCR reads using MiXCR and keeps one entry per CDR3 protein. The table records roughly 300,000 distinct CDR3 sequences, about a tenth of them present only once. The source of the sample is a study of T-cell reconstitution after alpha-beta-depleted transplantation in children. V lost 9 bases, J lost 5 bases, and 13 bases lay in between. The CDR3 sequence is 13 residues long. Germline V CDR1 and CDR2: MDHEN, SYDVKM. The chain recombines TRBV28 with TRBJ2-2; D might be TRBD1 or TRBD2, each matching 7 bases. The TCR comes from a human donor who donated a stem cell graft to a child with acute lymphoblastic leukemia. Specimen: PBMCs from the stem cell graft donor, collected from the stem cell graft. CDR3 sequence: CASREGATGELFF. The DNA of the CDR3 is TGTGCCAGTAGGGAGGGGGCGACCGGGGAGCTGTTTTTT.